A selection of T cell receptor beta chains follows, all from one sample in a study of blood T cell repertoires in COVID-19. The table came from immunoSEQ multiplex PCR; TCRdb's copy has only in-frame clones and leaves some out. The sample has about 60,000 clones, approximately 86% seen once. Sequenced input: peripheral blood. The receptors come from a human donor with acute or convalescent COVID-19. The donor label of this sample is uncertain. Both conserved end residues are part of each CDR3. D genes are given only for firm matches. Expanded clones get a size class; other rows say once, few or many, or leave the size out.

V gene	D gene	CDR3 length	clone size	J gene	CDR3 DNA	CDR3 protein
TRBV6-5	-	16	-	TRBJ2-1	TGTGCCAGCAGTTACCTTTCGGGGGGCGCTAGGAATGAGCAGTTCTTC	CASSYLSGGARNEQFF
TRBV10-3	TRBD1	13	few	TRBJ2-5	TGTGCCACCTCCCAGGGGGACCAAGAGACCCAGTACTTC	CATSQGDQETQYF
TRBV5-8	-	16	-	TRBJ2-6	TGTGCCAGCGAGTTCCTAGCAGCCCCTGGGGCCAACGTCCTGACTTTC	CASEFLAAPGANVLTF
TRBV6-6	TRBD1	16	-	TRBJ1-1	TGTGCCAGCAGCGACCACACTACAGGGGGCGCAGTCCGAGCTTTCTTT	CASSDHTTGGAVRAFF
TRBV19	-	12	-	TRBJ1-5	TGTGCCAGTAGGGGGAGTAATCAGCCCCAGCATTTT	CASRGSNQPQHF
TRBV5-1	TRBD1	15	-	TRBJ1-2	TGCGCCAGCAGCTTAGGGTCCACAGGGGTGGGACGCTACACCTTC	CASSLGSTGVGRYTF
TRBV28	-	16	-	TRBJ1-6	TGTGCCAGCAGTTCCCGCGGGGGGGGAGGGAATTCACCCCTCCACTTT	CASSSRGGGGNSPLHF
TRBV11-2	-	14	once	TRBJ2-5	TGTGCCAGCAGCTGGGCCCGGGGAGGAGAGACCCAGTACTTC	CASSWARGGETQYF
TRBV5-1	-	17	-	TRBJ2-2	TGCGCCAGCAGCTTGGTCGTGGACTGGCTTTACACCGGGGAGCTGTTTTTT	CASSLVVDWLYTGELFF
TRBV12-5	TRBD1	15	once	TRBJ1-1	TGTGCTAGTGGTCCGTCAGACAGGGTGAACACTGAAGCTTTCTTT	CASGPSDRVNTEAFF
TRBV7-2	TRBD1	17	-	TRBJ1-1	TGTGCCAGCAGCTTAAGGGGGCGAGGGGGAGGCGGCACTGAAGCTTTCTTT	CASSLRGRGGGGTEAFF
TRBV19	-	15	-	TRBJ2-5	TGTGCCAGTAGTATAGGGACAGTGAGGTTTGAGACCCAGTACTTC	CASSIGTVRFETQYF
TRBV29-1	-	15	-	TRBJ2-1	TGCAACGTTGAAGGCAGGATTCGGACAAACAATGAGCAGTTCTTC	CNVEGRIRTNNEQFF
TRBV10-3	TRBD2	16	once	TRBJ2-1	TGTGCCATCAGTGAGTCGATGGCGGGGGCCTACAATGAGCAGTTCTTC	CAISESMAGAYNEQFF
TRBV6-4	TRBD1	15	-	TRBJ2-3	TGTGCCAGCAGTGATAATGGACAGGGCACAGATACGCAGTATTTT	CASSDNGQGTDTQYF
TRBV13	TRBD1	14	-	TRBJ2-7	TGTGCCAGCAGCCCCGTGACAGGGTCCTCCGAGCAGTACTTC	CASSPVTGSSEQYF
TRBV4-2	-	14	-	TRBJ1-1	TGTGCCAGCAGCCAAGTGACAGGTGGCACTGAAGCTTTCTTT	CASSQVTGGTEAFF
TRBV18	-	15	-	TRBJ2-2	TGTGCCAGCTCACCCATTAGCAGAACCACCGGGGAGCTGTTTTTT	CASSPISRTTGELFF
TRBV18	-	13	-	TRBJ1-6	TGTGCCAGCTCCGGGGGGTTGAATTCACCCCTCCACTTT	CASSGGLNSPLHF
TRBV19	TRBD2	19	few	TRBJ2-5	TGTGCCAGTAGTCCATTCCGGACTAGCGGGAGGACACTTCAAGAGACCCAGTACTTC	CASSPFRTSGRTLQETQYF
TRBV27	TRBD1	14	-	TRBJ2-7	TGTGCCAGCAGTCTACAGGGGTCCCCCCACGAGCAGTACTTC	CASSLQGSPHEQYF
TRBV9	TRBD2	16	-	TRBJ2-3	TGTGCCAGCAGCGTAGAAGCGGGGGGAACCACAGATACGCAGTATTTT	CASSVEAGGTTDTQYF
TRBV5-4	TRBD1	14	-	TRBJ2-3	TGTGCCAGTACTGACAGGGGAGGCACAGATACGCAGTATTTT	CASTDRGGTDTQYF
TRBV30	TRBD1	13	-	TRBJ1-2	TGTGCCTGGAGTAACAGGGGGGACGCTGGCTACACCTTC	CAWSNRGDAGYTF
TRBV7-7	TRBD2	16	once	TRBJ2-2	TGTGCTAGCAGCTTAGTAGGAGCGGGAGTACACGGGGAGCTGTTTTTT	CASSLVGAGVHGELFF
TRBV18	TRBD1	20	-	TRBJ2-6	TGTGCCAGCTCACCACTGTGGGTCGGGACAGGGGGCTCTGGGGCCAACGTCCTGACTTTC	CASSPLWVGTGGSGANVLTF
TRBV19	TRBD1	17	-	TRBJ1-5	TGTGCCAGCCTACCCAGACTTGGGACAGGGGGCACTCAGCCCCAGCATTTT	CASLPRLGTGGTQPQHF
TRBV6-1	-	17	-	TRBJ2-6	TGTGCCAGCAGTGAGAACAGGGTGTCATCTGGGGCCAACGTCCTGACTTTC	CASSENRVSSGANVLTF
TRBV5-1	-	16	-	TRBJ2-7	TGCGCCAGCAGCCGCTCCGCGACAGAAACCTACTACGAGCAGTACTTC	CASSRSATETYYEQYF
TRBV11-2	-	17	-	TRBJ2-1	TGTGCCAGCAGCTCCCAACTGGGGGCACTGGGGCACAATGAGCAGTTCTTC	CASSSQLGALGHNEQFF
TRBV24-1	TRBD1	16	-	TRBJ2-6	TGTGCCACCAGTGACCCAGGGGGCACAGGGGCCAACGTCCTGACTTTC	CATSDPGGTGANVLTF
TRBV4-2	TRBD2	15	-	TRBJ2-1	TGTGCCAGCACTCCCGGGACTAGCGAATACAATGAGCAGTTCTTC	CASTPGTSEYNEQFF
TRBV6-4	TRBD1	14	-	TRBJ1-1	TGTGCCAGCAGCCGACAGGGTTGGAACACTGAAGCTTTCTTT	CASSRQGWNTEAFF
TRBV18	-	14	-	TRBJ2-3	TGTGCCAGCTCACCGATAGGCGCGGGCGATACGCAGTATTTT	CASSPIGAGDTQYF
TRBV2	TRBD1	16	-	TRBJ2-7	TGTGCCAGCAGGACATCCCATTCGACAGGGGACTACGAGCAGTACTTC	CASRTSHSTGDYEQYF
TRBV30	TRBD1	13	-	TRBJ1-2	TGTGCCTGGAGAGACAGGGCTATCTATGGCTACACCTTC	CAWRDRAIYGYTF
TRBV18	TRBD1	15	-	TRBJ2-2	TGTGCCAGCTCACAGGACAGGGGAGTTGCCGGGGAGCTGTTTTTT	CASSQDRGVAGELFF
TRBV5-4	-	15	-	TRBJ2-5	TGTGCCAGCAGCTTAGTCGGAGGAGTCGGCGAGACCCAGTACTTC	CASSLVGGVGETQYF
TRBV6-4	-	17	-	TRBJ2-2	TGTGCCAGCTACCCTAGATTAGACAGGTTAAACACCGGGGAGCTGTTTTTT	CASYPRLDRLNTGELFF
TRBV7-9	TRBD1	15	few	TRBJ1-3	TGTGCCAGCAGCTTCGGACAGGGTACTGGAAACACCATATATTTT	CASSFGQGTGNTIYF
TRBV11-2	-	15	-	TRBJ2-2	TGTGCCAGCAGCCCGCTAGGGGTAGACACCGGGGAGCTGTTTTTT	CASSPLGVDTGELFF
TRBV27	TRBD1	13	-	TRBJ1-2	TGTGCCGGGGTAAAGGACAGGAGAAATGGCTACACCTTC	CAGVKDRRNGYTF